These 3 T cell receptor beta chains originate from one sample sequenced in a study of OX40 agonist ivuxolimab in advanced cancers. Data came from immunoSEQ multiplex PCR; TCRdb stores just in-frame clones and leaves some out. The profile shows some 86,000 clones, 80% to 95% of them singletons. The specimen was CD4+ or CD8+ T cells sorted from blood, collected in a trial of the OX40 agonist ivuxolimab. Receptor source: an adult with an advanced solid tumor such as melanoma, head and neck, liver or kidney cancer.

The chain links TRBV2 to TRBJ1-3, with D possibly being TRBD1 (5 bases). The V and J ends lost 8 bases and 4 bases respectively, with 15 bases between them. This CDR3 has 14 amino acids. Germline V gene sequence: CDR1 SNHLY, CDR2 FYNNEI. CDR3 in DNA: TGTGCCAGCGGCAAAACAGGATCCGGAAACACCATATATTTT. Protein: CASGKTGSGNTIYF.

J is TRBJ1-6 and V is TRBV5-8; TRBD1 might be the D (6 bases). This CDR3 spans 16 amino acids. From germline, CDR1 is SGHTS and CDR2 YDEGEE. V was pared by 0 bases and J by 1 base, with 8 bases between. The CDR3 here is CASSLEGGSYNSPLHF. CDR3 DNA: TGTGCCAGCAGCTTGGAGGGGGGTTCCTATAATTCACCCCTCCACTTT.

This chain links TRBV29-1 with TRBJ2-3; tentatively, D is TRBD1 (7 bases). Trimming shortened V by 3 bases and J by 3 bases, and 16 bases separated the two germline ends. Germline V gene sequence: CDR1 SQVTM, CDR2 ANQGSEA. There are 15 residues in the CDR3. The CDR3, as DNA: TGCAGCGTTGACCCCCGGCAGGGGGGAACAGATACGCAGTATTTT. Protein: CSVDPRQGGTDTQYF.